These 9 T cell receptor beta chains share one sample of origin, sequenced in a study of blood T cell repertoires in COVID-19. Profiled with immunoSEQ multiplex PCR; TCRdb holds only in-frame clones, not every one. The data show 250,000 to 300,000 clones, with 65% to 85% seen just once and approximately 5.4% held by the top ten. Sequencing input: peripheral blood. The source of these receptors is a man at least 80 years old with acute or convalescent COVID-19.

The gene calls are TRBV3-1 (or the pseudogene TRBV3-2) and TRBJ1-5; D unclear. This CDR3 contains 12 residues. V gave up 1 base and J gave up 7 bases, with 5 bases separating them. Germline CDR1 reads LGHDT; CDR2 reads YNNKEL (reference sequence). This CDR3 is CASSQGGQPQHF. The CDR3 DNA is TGTGCCAGCAGCCAAGGAGGCCAGCCCCAGCATTTT.

The chain combines TRBV3-1 (or the pseudogene TRBV3-2) with TRBJ1-4; possibly TRBD1 for D (5 bases). The germline CDR1 and CDR2 sequences are LGHDT and YNNKEL (reference sequence). V shed 1 base and J shed 8 bases, with 17 bases lying between them. The CDR3 length is 16 residues. CDR3 DNA: TGTGCCAGCAGCCAAGCAATGAGCAGGGTCATAGAAAAACTGTTTTTT. Amino acids: CASSQAMSRVIEKLFF.

This chain uses TRBV5-5 with TRBJ2-5; a possible D gene is TRBD2 (6 bases). Germline V gene data show CDR1 as SGHKS and CDR2 as YYEKEE (reference sequence). The CDR3 has 15 amino acids. Trimming removed 4 bases at V and 5 bases at J, with 18 bases between. The CDR3 loop reads CASSPGPGVPETQYF. The CDR3, as DNA: TGTGCCAGCAGCCCGGGGCCGGGGGTCCCGGAGACCCAGTACTTC.

The chain links TRBV30 to TRBJ2-3, with D perhaps TRBD2 (6 bases). This CDR3 has 13 residues. The V gene lost 2 bases and the J gene lost 4 bases, with 10 bases spanning the gap. Germline loops: CDR1 GTSNPN, CDR2 SVGIG (reference sequence). DNA for the CDR3: TGTGCCTGGAGTCCCGCGGGGCCAGATACGCAGTATTTT. Its translation: CAWSPAGPDTQYF.

The rearrangement joins TRBV27 to TRBJ1-1, with 8 bases that match TRBD1. After removal of 5 bases from V and 2 bases from J, the junction contained 7 bases not matched to a gene. Germline V gene sequence: CDR1 MNHEY, CDR2 SMNVEV (reference sequence). CDR3 length equals 15 residues. The CDR3 DNA reads TGTGCCAGCAGTCGCTACAGGGGGATAAACACTGAAGCTTTCTTT. Its translation is CASSRYRGINTEAFF.

The chain links TRBV28 to TRBJ2-7; D remains unclear. This CDR3 contains 14 residues. The V end was cut by 2 bases, the J end by 4 bases, with 12 bases between. From germline, CDR1 is MDHEN and CDR2 SYDVKM. The CDR3 reads CASSLSLTPYEQYF. The CDR3 DNA sequence: TGTGCCAGCAGTTTAAGTCTAACTCCTTACGAGCAGTACTTC.

The CDR3 protein is CASSKAEGYNYNQPQHF. As DNA, the CDR3 is TGTGCCAGCAGCAAAGCAGAGGGATATAATTACAATCAGCCCCAGCATTTT. The genes are TRBV7-8 and TRBJ1-5; D gene uncertain. V dropped 5 bases and J dropped 3 bases, with 20 bases sitting between them. The CDR3 is 17 residues long. Germline V gene lookup returns CDR1 SGHVS and CDR2 FQNEAQ. The full variable domain, rest sourced from reference TRBV7-8 and TRBJ1-5, is GAGVSQSPRYKVAKRGQDVALRCDPISGHVSLFWYQQALGQGPEFLTYFQNEAQLDKSGLPSDRFFAERPEGSVSTLKIQRTQQEDSAVYLCASSKAEGYNYNQPQHFGDGTRLSIL.

This clone was found a few times. V and J are TRBV5-1 and TRBJ2-7; 7 bases match TRBD1. This CDR3 has 16 amino acids. Germline CDR1 is SGHRS and CDR2 is YFSETQ. Trimming at V came to 0 bases and at J to 1 base, leaving 7 bases not matched to a gene. For the CDR3, the DNA is TGCGCCAGCAGCTTGGGGGGGACAGCCTGGTCCTACGAGCAGTACTTC. Residues: CASSLGGTAWSYEQYF.

J is TRBJ1-3 and V is TRBV2; perhaps TRBD1 as D (5 bases). This CDR3 comprises 17 residues. The germline V gene encodes CDR1 SNHLY and CDR2 FYNNEI. V dropped 4 bases and J dropped 0 bases, with 16 bases sitting between them. In DNA form, the CDR3 reads TGTGCCAGCAGTGTAGCAGCCGGACAAACCTCTGGAAACACCATATATTTT. Translation gives CASSVAAGQTSGNTIYF. The full variable domain, rest sourced from reference TRBV2 and TRBJ1-3, is EPEVTQTPSHQVTQMGQEVILRCVPISNHLYFYWYRQILGQKVEFLVSFYNNEISEKSEIFDDQFSVERPDGSNFTLKIRSTKLEDSAMYFCASSVAAGQTSGNTIYFGEGSWLTVV.